This T cell receptor beta chain was identified in a study of patients and donors after allogeneic stem cell transplantation. MiXCR was run by TCRdb on the RT-PCR reads, yielding one entry per CDR3 protein. The repertoire includes approximately 250,000 distinct CDR3 sequences, about 14% of them detected once, and approximately 10% sits in the top ten. This clonotype was found a few times. The CDR3 contains 15 residues. Trimming left V 1 base short and J 3 bases short, with 13 bases between. Germline V gene sequence: CDR1 MNHNS, CDR2 SASEGT. The chain employs TRBV6-1 and TRBJ2-7, with D perhaps given as TRBD1 or TRBD2 (5 bases each). Sequences were obtained from blood, either unsorted or a sorted T cell fraction (not recorded which). The clonotype was recovered from a human donor who was either an allogeneic HSCT recipient or a stem cell or donor lymphocyte infusion donor (not recorded which). It is not recorded whose cells these are; they may come from a transplant donor. The CDR3 nucleotides read TGTGCCAGCAGTGAAGGGCCGGGGCTGAACTACGAGCAGTACTTC. This translates into CASSEGPGLNYEQYF.